These 2 T cell receptor beta chains were sequenced from one sample in a study of T cell repertoires in cytomegalovirus infection. TCRdb redid the calling of the reads with MiXCR, one entry per CDR3 protein. Of about 71,000 distinct CDR3 sequences listed, more than 20% are singletons. No cognate antigen is known for these TCRs. The sample consisted of CD8+ T cells from cultured PBMCs, taken from culture after CMV antigen stimulation. The receptor set was obtained from a human donor in good health (CMV status not recorded). Some clones in this sample may be carry-over from other donors' samples.

The chain combines TRBV19 with TRBJ1-1; 9 bases map to TRBD1. Germline V gives CDR1 LNHDA, CDR2 SQIVND (reference sequence). V shed 3 bases, J shed 7 bases, and the junction held 9 bases outside the gene matches. CDR3 length equals 15 residues. The CDR3 here is CASSIQTGGLSEAFF. The CDR3 region has the DNA TGTGCCAGTAGTATCCAGACAGGGGGATTGAGTGAAGCTTTCTTT. The whole variable domain, filled in from reference TRBV19 and TRBJ1-1, reads DGGITQSPKYLFRKEGQNVTLSCEQNLNHDAMYWYRQDPGQGLRLIYYSQIVNDFQKGDIAEGYSVSREKKESFPLTVTSAQKNPTAFYLCASSIQTGGLSEAFFGQGTRLTVV.

This clonotype has more than one count but fewer than ten. The rearrangement uses TRBV7-2 and TRBJ2-7; D remains ambiguous. CDR3 size: 13 residues. V lost 1 base and J 4 bases, leaving 8 bases between the germline ends. Germline CDR1 and CDR2: SGHTA and FQGNSA. The CDR3 reads CASSLGLRYEQYF. The CDR3 coding sequence is TGTGCCAGCAGCTTAGGACTGCGATACGAGCAGTACTTC.